This is a list of T cell receptor beta chains from one sample in a study of CD8 T cells in ankylosing spondylitis. One entry per CDR3 protein results from TCRdb running MiXCR on the 5' RACE reads. The sample consists of around 150,000 distinct CDR3 sequences, around a third of them appearing once. Sequencing used synovial fluid, either unsorted or a sorted T cell fraction (not recorded which). The receptors were sampled from a male donor with ankylosing spondylitis. Each CDR3 is given with its conserved first and last residue. D genes are given only for firm matches. Clone size is given for some rows only: seen once, a few or many times, or a class if the clone is expanded.

d_gene	v_gene	j_gene	abundance	CDR3aa	CDR3nt
TRBD1	TRBV24-1	TRBJ2-2	.	CATSDPSGTGGNTGELFF	TGTGCCACCAGTGACCCGTCCGGGACAGGGGGCAACACCGGGGAGCTGTTTTTT
.	TRBV4-2	TRBJ2-3	.	CASRGGSTDTQYF	TGTGCCAGCAGAGGGGGGAGCACAGATACGCAGTATTTT
TRBD2	TRBV4-1	TRBJ2-2	many	CASSQGAPGLAGGSGTGELFF	TGCGCCAGCAGCCAAGGCGCCCCGGGACTAGCGGGAGGGAGCGGAACCGGGGAGCTGTTTTTT
.	TRBV19	TRBJ2-3	few	CASSILEGDTQYF	TGTGCCAGTAGTATTTTGGAGGGAGATACGCAGTATTTT
.	TRBV6-5	TRBJ1-6	many	CASSYVPGSSASALHF	TGTGCCAGCAGTTACGTACCGGGCTCCTCGGCTTCGGCCCTCCACTTT
TRBD1	TRBV4-2	TRBJ1-1	many	CASSRGQGIVSEAFF	TGTGCCAGCAGCCGTGGACAGGGTATTGTATCTGAAGCTTTCTTT
TRBD1	TRBV3-1	TRBJ1-2	.	CASSQGIQTGGIYGYTF	TGTGCCAGCAGCCAAGGGATCCAGACAGGGGGCATCTATGGCTACACCTTC
.	TRBV11-1	TRBJ2-3	.	CASSFNLWDTQYF	TGTGCCAGCAGCTTTAACTTGTGGGATACGCAGTATTTT
.	TRBV29-1	TRBJ1-1	.	CSVEWIGEAFF	TGCAGCGTTGAATGGATCGGGGAAGCTTTCTTT
.	TRBV4-1	TRBJ1-4	.	CASSRPAAGVNEKLFF	TGCGCCAGCAGCCGCCCGGCAGCGGGTGTCAATGAAAAACTGTTTTTT
.	TRBV20-1	TRBJ2-5	few	CSASSGRDYQETQYF	TGCAGTGCTAGTTCCGGGAGAGATTACCAAGAGACCCAGTACTTC
.	TRBV6-1	TRBJ1-3	few	CASSEISTSLSGNTIYF	TGTGCCAGCAGTGAGATTAGCACCTCTCTCTCTGGAAACACCATATATTTT
.	TRBV20-1	TRBJ1-2	.	CSARRLAGAANYGYTF	TGCAGTGCTAGGAGATTGGCAGGGGCTGCTAACTATGGCTACACCTTC
.	TRBV5-1	TRBJ2-2	.	CASSMGQNTGELFF	TGCGCCAGCAGCATGGGACAGAACACCGGGGAGCTGTTTTTT
TRBD1	TRBV29-1	TRBJ1-4	.	CSVAQGQGYEKLFF	TGCAGCGTTGCCCAGGGACAGGGTTATGAAAAACTGTTTTTT
TRBD1	TRBV6-5	TRBJ2-3	few	CASSYGDRGLPDTQYF	TGTGCCAGCAGTTACGGGGACAGGGGTTTACCAGATACGCAGTATTTT
TRBD2	TRBV14	TRBJ2-1	.	CASSKLAGSYNEQFF	TGTGCCAGCAGCAAACTAGCGGGGTCCTACAATGAGCAGTTCTTC
.	TRBV12-3/TRBV12-4	TRBJ1-5	many	CASSFRGYVKQPQHF	TGTGCCAGCAGTTTTAGGGGGTACGTAAAGCAGCCCCAGCATTTT
.	TRBV7-9	TRBJ2-7	many	CASSLGVTYWDEQYF	TGTGCCAGCAGCTTAGGGGTTACGTATTGGGACGAGCAGTACTTC
TRBD1	TRBV5-1	TRBJ1-4	few	CASSLVRSSGTGDEKLFF	TGCGCCAGCAGCTTGGTTCGGAGTTCCGGGACAGGGGATGAAAAACTGTTTTTT
.	TRBV15	TRBJ2-1	many	CATSRDYSNSNEQFF	TGTGCCACCAGCAGAGACTACTCTAATAGCAATGAGCAGTTCTTC
.	TRBV24-1	TRBJ1-5	.	CATSDLRGAHQPQHF	TGTGCCACCAGTGATTTGCGGGGGGCGCATCAGCCCCAGCATTTT
.	TRBV27	TRBJ1-6	many	CASSFRAAFSPKYNSPLHF	TGTGCCAGCAGTTTCCGGGCAGCCTTCTCGCCAAAATATAATTCACCCCTCCACTTT
.	TRBV2	TRBJ2-3	.	CASRGGTSADTQYF	TGTGCCAGCAGAGGCGGGACATCAGCAGATACGCAGTATTTT
.	TRBV20-1	TRBJ1-2	.	CSAQVTNYGYTF	TGCAGTGCCCAGGTCACTAACTATGGCTACACCTTC
.	TRBV6-1	TRBJ1-5	.	CASSERQGNQPQHF	TGTGCCAGCAGTGAAAGACAGGGCAATCAGCCCCAGCATTTT
.	TRBV25-1	TRBJ1-2	few	CASSAYTGNNYGYTF	TGTGCCAGCAGTGCTTACACAGGAAACAACTATGGCTACACCTTC
.	TRBV5-1	TRBJ2-1	few	CASCLHGDDDEQFF	TGCGCCAGCTGCCTACACGGGGATGACGATGAGCAGTTCTTC
.	TRBV7-9	TRBJ2-1	.	CASSSMPPYNEQFF	TGTGCCAGCAGTTCAATGCCGCCTTACAATGAGCAGTTCTTC
.	TRBV7-2	TRBJ2-3	.	CASSLEVGGPATQYF	TGTGCCAGCAGCTTAGAGGTGGGGGGGCCGGCCACGCAGTATTTT
.	TRBV20-1	TRBJ2-1	many	CSARDGLASSEQFF	TGCAGTGCTAGAGATGGTCTAGCTAGTAGCGAGCAGTTCTTC
.	TRBV27	TRBJ1-5	many	CASSLSLGWGQPQHF	TGTGCCAGCAGTTTATCATTAGGGTGGGGGCAGCCCCAGCATTTT
TRBD1	TRBV7-8	TRBJ1-3	few	CASSLDGTASGNTIYF	TGTGCCAGCAGCTTAGATGGGACAGCCTCTGGAAACACCATATATTTT
.	TRBV10-3	TRBJ2-3	few	CAISDGTDTQYF	TGTGCCATCAGTGATGGGACGGATACGCAGTATTTT
.	TRBV7-7	TRBJ2-1	few	CASSPEGLTTYNEQFF	TGTGCCAGCAGCCCTGAGGGGCTAACCACCTACAATGAGCAGTTCTTC
TRBD1	TRBV2	TRBJ1-6	.	CASTPGQGVRTLHF	TGTGCCAGCACCCCCGGACAGGGAGTGAGGACCCTCCACTTT
.	TRBV11-2	TRBJ2-3	.	CASSLDRSDTQYF	TGTGCCAGCAGCTTAGACAGATCCGATACGCAGTATTTT
TRBD2	TRBV7-2	TRBJ2-2	many	CASSLRGSGRSGELFF	TGTGCCAGCAGCTTACGGGGTAGCGGGAGGAGCGGGGAGCTGTTTTTT
.	TRBV28	TRBJ2-4	many	CASTLAGAWDIQYF	TGTGCCAGCACCCTAGCAGGGGCTTGGGACATTCAGTACTTC
TRBD2	TRBV4-3	TRBJ2-1	few	CASSQDSSGRGNEQFF	TGCGCCAGCAGCCAAGATTCTAGCGGGAGGGGAAATGAGCAGTTCTTC
.	TRBV5-5	TRBJ2-2	many	CASSLAAASTGELFF	TGTGCCAGCAGCTTGGCCGCCGCGAGCACCGGGGAGCTGTTTTTT
.	TRBV11-3	TRBJ1-1	few	CASTGRGTEAFF	TGTGCCAGCACGGGACGCGGGACTGAAGCTTTCTTT
.	TRBV6-5	TRBJ1-4	.	CASSYSRGSKGEKLFF	TGTGCCAGCAGTTACTCGAGAGGCAGCAAAGGGGAAAAACTGTTTTTT
.	TRBV5-1	TRBJ1-1	.	CASSLAGVEGEAFF	TGCGCCAGCAGCTTGGCGGGCGTGGAAGGCGAAGCTTTCTTT
.	TRBV5-4	TRBJ1-1	.	CASSPGRLDKNTEAFF	TGTGCCAGCAGCCCAGGGCGTTTGGACAAGAACACTGAAGCTTTCTTT
.	TRBV20-1	TRBJ2-2	.	CSASRGGELFF	TGCAGTGCTAGTAGGGGCGGGGAGCTGTTTTTT
TRBD1	TRBV5-1	TRBJ2-7	.	CASAPGQGPYEQYF	TGCGCCAGCGCGCCGGGACAGGGACCCTACGAGCAGTACTTC
TRBD2	TRBV6-2/TRBV6-3	TRBJ2-2	.	CASSYGLAGGRLGELFF	TGTGCCAGCAGTTATGGACTAGCGGGAGGCCGTCTCGGGGAGCTGTTTTTT
TRBD1	TRBV7-9	TRBJ1-2	.	CASSSGDRANYGYTF	TGTGCCAGCAGCTCCGGCGACAGGGCCAACTATGGCTACACCTTC
.	TRBV4-1	TRBJ2-1	.	CASSQVRTAYNEQFF	TGCGCCAGCAGCCAAGTTAGGACAGCCTACAATGAGCAGTTCTTC
.	TRBV5-6	TRBJ2-1	.	CASSFPGNEQFF	TGTGCCAGCAGCTTTCCAGGGAATGAGCAGTTCTTC
.	TRBV10-3	TRBJ2-2	.	CATGGAGTGELFF	TGTGCCACCGGCGGCGCGGGCACCGGGGAGCTGTTTTTT
TRBD1	TRBV19	TRBJ1-1	few	CASRERQGGWAEAFF	TGTGCCAGTAGGGAACGACAGGGGGGCTGGGCTGAAGCTTTCTTT
TRBD2	TRBV6-2/TRBV6-3	TRBJ2-7	.	CASGRELAGQQYF	TGTGCGTCAGGGAGGGAGCTAGCGGGACAGCAGTACTTC
TRBD1	TRBV2	TRBJ1-2	many	CASSESSGGVRGYTF	TGTGCCAGCAGTGAATCGTCAGGGGGCGTCCGGGGCTACACCTTC
.	TRBV20-1	TRBJ2-5	.	CSAILGGGRETQYF	TGCAGTGCTATTTTGGGGGGCGGGAGAGAGACCCAGTACTTC
.	TRBV7-6	TRBJ2-2	many	CASSLAGANTGELFF	TGTGCCAGCAGCTTAGCGGGGGCTAACACCGGGGAGCTGTTTTTT
TRBD1	TRBV20-1	TRBJ1-2	.	CSAIRGQISGYTF	TGCAGTGCTATCAGGGGACAGATCAGTGGCTACACCTTC